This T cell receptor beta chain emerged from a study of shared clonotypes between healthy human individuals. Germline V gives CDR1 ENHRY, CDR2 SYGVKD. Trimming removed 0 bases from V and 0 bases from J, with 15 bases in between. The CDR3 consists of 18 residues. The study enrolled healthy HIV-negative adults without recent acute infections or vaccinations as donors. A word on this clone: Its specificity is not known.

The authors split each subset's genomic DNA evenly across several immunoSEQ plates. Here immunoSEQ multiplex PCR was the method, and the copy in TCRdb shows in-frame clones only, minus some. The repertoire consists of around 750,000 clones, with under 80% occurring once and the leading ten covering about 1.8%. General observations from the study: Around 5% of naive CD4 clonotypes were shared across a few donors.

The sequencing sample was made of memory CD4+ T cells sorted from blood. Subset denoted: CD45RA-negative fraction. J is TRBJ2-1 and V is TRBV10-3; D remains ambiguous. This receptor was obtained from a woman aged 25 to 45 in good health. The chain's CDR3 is CAISESKVLTSSYNEQFF. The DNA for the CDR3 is TGTGCCATCAGTGAGTCGAAGGTGCTGACGAGCTCCTACAATGAGCAGTTCTTC.